A single T cell receptor beta chain is shown here with its context. Its antigen is not yet known. No base qualities exist here, and no much larger clone lies one base off it. This sample is part of a study of blood T cells in healthy people across ages (dated by TCRdb to the mid-2010s). Turning to the overall study: In model experiments, template switching captured about one uniquely barcoded TCR beta cDNA molecule for every two T cells. Donors of different ages were randomly distributed across sequencing lanes to avoid experimental bias. Donors were grouped into four age groups: young (average approximately 15 years), middle-aged (roughly 38), aged (approximately 67) and long-lived (about 90). Age-related changes in TCR beta repertoire diversity were measured in the study by deep sequencing normalized with unique cDNA molecular identifiers. Using the same blood draw, the study looked at two additional independent replicas of 1 million unique cDNA reads for two donors, one aged 18 to 29 and the other aged 80 or older. The study at large found these results: Compared with the aged group, the long-lived group had more naive CD4+ T cells, fewer expanded clones and increased TCR diversity, a pattern suggesting age selection. Estimates of total diversity based on one million sequenced T cells were considered lower bounds and underestimates. As age increased, observed TCR beta diversity per million T cells dropped in a roughly linear way, and a significant reduction was already evident by age 40. Since profiling was done on bulk unsorted PBMCs, naive and antigen-experienced compartments could not be conclusively compared. The percentage of naive T cells measured by flow cytometry correlated strongly with observed TCR beta diversity. Because the CMV infection status of the donors was unknown, age-related changes in expanded clonotypes may potentially have been confounded.

The library was built by means of 5' RACE. Sequenced using an Illumina HiSeq 2500. A second PCR of roughly 6 to 11 cycles was performed with a sample-barcoded 5' primer and a J-beta primer mix. Each TCR beta cDNA molecule received a unique molecular identifier from a template-switch 5' adaptor carrying 12 random nucleotides. Each sample yielded at least 2.5 million CDR3-containing paired-end reads. All of the RNA was converted into first-strand cDNA using the Mint cDNA synthesis kit, with a TRBC-specific oligonucleotide serving as the primer. All cDNA was treated with uracil-DNA glycosylase and then went through a first 18-cycle PCR with the universal primers M1SS and BC2_uni_R. Per the authors' processing: Normalization of each sample was performed by random selection of 1 million high-quality reads, each carrying a distinct molecular identifier. Instead of being binned into consensus sequences, reads that shared molecular identifiers were thrown out. MiTCR, set to a Q25 quality threshold and the strictest error-elimination algorithm, was used for CDR3 identification, clonotype clustering and error correction. A nonparametric unseen species model with Euler transformation was used to estimate a lower bound on total TCR beta diversity. Starting from the raw public reads, TCRdb applied fastp trimming at Q25, assembled clones with MiXCR and retained in-frame beta chains. When rows share a CDR3 protein, they turn into one entry using the most common DNA and genes. Clone size and V and J calls follow TCRdb, not the original study. For this sample the table gives more than 700,000 distinct CDR3 sequences, of which about 47% were detected only once. The ten largest clonotypes hold about a sixth of the sample.

The CDR3 covers 15 residues, taking in both the cysteine and the phenylalanine. The sequence is cut down to CDR3 DNA, 45 bases in frame from base 1. Ends trimmed: V by 6 bases, J by 2 bases; bases unmatched to a gene: 5. The donors were a few dozen Caucasian individuals from Russia, aged roughly 6 to 90 years, who were systemically healthy. Each donor gave about 11 milliliters of peripheral blood, drawn into EDTA-treated Vacutainer tubes. Ficoll-Paque density-gradient centrifugation was used to isolate PBMCs, with at least 7 million obtained per sample. Trizol reagent was used to extract total RNA from the PBMCs, yielding at least 5 micrograms per sample. For every donor, an aliquot of PBMCs went through flow cytometry to measure the percentages of naive CD45RAhigh/CD27high T cells.

The source of this sequence is a man older than 75 in good health. Here the chain combines TRBV12-3 or TRBV12-4 and TRBJ2-7; 12 of the junction bases match TRBD2. Sequencing was performed on blood. The CDR3 amino acid sequence is: CASRIGLAGPYEQYF. Here is the DNA: TGTGCCAGCAGGATTGGACTAGCGGGACCCTACGAGCAGTACTTC.